The 20 T cell receptor beta chains given below trace back to one sample, sequenced in a study of cytomegalovirus exposure and HLA in healthy donors. The protocol was immunoSEQ multiplex PCR, while the TCRdb copy is restricted to in-frame clones and leaves out a portion. The data hold around 250,000 clones, with 90% observed a single time. Sequenced material: PBMCs. The receptor source for this set is a woman aged 18-30 years in good health and CMV-seronegative.

The chain employs TRBV21-1 and TRBJ1-1. TRBV21-1 is noted as a pseudogene. This CDR3 spans 11 amino acids. The CDR3 is CASSVRGEAFF. CDR3 nucleotide sequence: TGTGCCAGCAGCGTCCGGGGGGAAGCTTTCTTT.

The chain couples TRBV19 to TRBJ1-4; 9 bases line up with TRBD1. CDR1 and CDR2 from the germline V gene are LNHDA and SQIVND (reference sequence). The V gene end was trimmed by 5 bases and the J gene end by 3 bases; junction bases not matched to a gene: 7. The CDR3 covers 16 residues. The CDR3 protein is CASSRDREGANEKLFF. Here the CDR3 DNA reads TGTGCCAGTAGTCGGGACAGGGAGGGAGCTAATGAAAAACTGTTTTTT. The variable domain in full, with the rest retrieved from reference TRBV19 and TRBJ1-4, is DGGITQSPKYLFRKEGQNVTLSCEQNLNHDAMYWYRQDPGQGLRLIYYSQIVNDFQKGDIAEGYSVSREKKESFPLTVTSAQKNPTAFYLCASSRDREGANEKLFFGSGTQLSVL.

A few counts support this clone. This sequence joins TRBV4-1 and TRBJ2-1; a possible D gene is TRBD2 (5 bases). The CDR3 is 12 amino acids. Germline values: CDR1 MGHRA, CDR2 YSYEKL. V was trimmed by 1 base and J by 8 bases, leaving 6 bases between them. The DNA of the CDR3 is TGCGCCAGCAGCCAAGGAGGGCATGAGCAGTTCTTC. It translates to CASSQGGHEQFF.

V usage is TRBV7-8 and J usage is TRBJ1-6; D is undetermined. This CDR3 contains 15 residues. V shed 4 bases and J shed 8 bases, with 15 bases lying between them. Per germline, CDR1 SGHVS and CDR2 FQNEAQ. The CDR3 DNA reads TGTGCCAGCAGCTCCACGAGGGTACCTCATTCACCCCTCCACTTT. This sequence encodes CASSSTRVPHSPLHF.

This clone was seen a single time. The V gene is TRBV19, the J gene TRBJ1-5, with D possibly matching TRBD1 (5 bases). This CDR3 spans 16 amino acids. V lost 6 bases, J lost 1 base, and 16 bases lay in between. Germline V gives CDR1 LNHDA, CDR2 SQIVND (reference sequence). The CDR3 DNA follows: TGTGCCAGTAGGGGGCTCCGGGAGATGAGCAATCAGCCCCAGCATTTT. It yields the protein CASRGLREMSNQPQHF.

V usage is TRBV5-1 and J usage is TRBJ1-6; TRBD1 is a possible D gene (5 bases). There are 14 residues in the CDR3. Germline values: CDR1 SGHRS, CDR2 YFSETQ. The germline V and J ends were trimmed by 0 bases and 7 bases, with 8 bases remaining between them. CDR3 coding DNA: TGCGCCAGCAGCTTGGCGGGGGAGAATTCACCCCTCCACTTT. This encodes CASSLAGENSPLHF. The full variable domain, its missing parts supplied by reference TRBV5-1 and TRBJ1-6, is KAGVTQTPRYLIKTRGQQVTLSCSPISGHRSVSWYQQTPGQGLQFLFEYFSETQRNKGNFPGRFSGRQFSNSRSEMNVSTLELGDSALYLCASSLAGENSPLHFGNGTRLTVT.

The rearrangement joins TRBV11-2 to TRBJ1-1; 9 nucleotides agree with TRBD1. After removal of 4 bases from V and 5 bases from J, the junction contained 8 bases not matched to a gene. Germline V gene lookup returns CDR1 SGHAT and CDR2 FQNNGV. CDR3 size: 15 residues. The CDR3 loop is CASSSRGGQGTEAFF. The CDR3 region has the DNA TGTGCCAGCAGCTCCCGGGGGGGACAGGGTACTGAAGCTTTCTTT. The full variable domain, with the rest looked up from reference TRBV11-2 and TRBJ1-1, is EAGVAQSPRYKIIEKRQSVAFWCNPISGHATLYWYQQILGQGPKLLIQFQNNGVVDDSQLPKDRFSAERLKGVDSTLKIQPAKLEDSAVYLCASSSRGGQGTEAFFGQGTRLTVV.

A single count supports this clone. This chain connects TRBV11-2 to TRBJ1-2; D gene uncertain. The CDR3 contains 15 residues. CDR1 is SGHAT, CDR2 FQNNGV, per germline. V shed 4 bases and J shed 8 bases, with 20 bases lying between them. The DNA for the CDR3 is TGTGCCAGCAGCTCTCCTAGATCGTGGGAGGACGGCTACACCTTC. Translated: CASSSPRSWEDGYTF. The full variable domain, completed using reference TRBV11-2 and TRBJ1-2, is EAGVAQSPRYKIIEKRQSVAFWCNPISGHATLYWYQQILGQGPKLLIQFQNNGVVDDSQLPKDRFSAERLKGVDSTLKIQPAKLEDSAVYLCASSSPRSWEDGYTFGSGTRLTVV.

The chain links TRBV6-5 to TRBJ2-5, with a tentative D call TRBD1 (6 bases). V lost 4 bases to trimming and J lost 0 bases, with 12 bases between them. The CDR3 covers 15 residues. Germline assignment: CDR1 MNHEY and CDR2 SVGAGI. This chain's CDR3 is CASSWGHQYQETQYF. CDR3 sequence (DNA): TGTGCCAGCAGTTGGGGACACCAATACCAAGAGACCCAGTACTTC.

The gene calls are TRBV28 and TRBJ2-5; tentative D call: TRBD2 (6 bases). The CDR3 spans 17 residues. The V end lost 5 bases, the J end lost 1 base, and 20 bases lay between the germline ends. The germline V gene has CDR1 MDHEN and CDR2 SYDVKM. For the CDR3, the DNA is TGTGCCAGCAGTGGGATGGGACCCCACGGGGGCCAAGAGACCCAGTACTTC. This codes for CASSGMGPHGGQETQYF. The entire variable domain, with the rest obtained from reference TRBV28 and TRBJ2-5, is as follows: DVKVTQSSRYLVKRTGEKVFLECVQDMDHENMFWYRQDPGLGLRLIYFSYDVKMKEKGDIPEGYSVSREKKERFSLILESASTNQTSMYLCASSGMGPHGGQETQYFGPGTRLLVL.

V gene TRBV7-2 combines with J gene TRBJ1-4; no clear D. The CDR3 totals 13 residues. Germline CDR1 and CDR2: SGHTA and FQGNSA. V was shortened by 5 bases and J by 8 bases, with 12 bases between the two germline ends. The CDR3 DNA reads as TGTGCCAGCAGCGGCGGACTCGTCGAAAAACTGTTTTTT. It translates to CASSGGLVEKLFF. Combining the CDR3 with reference TRBV7-2 and TRBJ1-4 gives the whole variable domain GAGVSQSPSNKVTEKGKDVELRCDPISGHTALYWYRQSLGQGLEFLIYFQGNSAPDKSGLPSDRFSAERTGGSVSTLTIQRTQQEDSAVYLCASSGGLVEKLFFGSGTQLSVL.

The gene calls are TRBV4-3 and TRBJ1-6, with D tentatively TRBD1 (5 bases). The CDR3 is 14 residues long. V was pared by 4 bases and J by 7 bases, with 11 bases between. Germline V CDR1 and CDR2: LGHNA, YSLEER. The DNA of the CDR3 is TGCGCCAGCAGCCCGACTTCAGGGAATTCACCCCTCCACTTT. It encodes CASSPTSGNSPLHF.

The rearrangement links TRBV9 to TRBJ2-7; no firm D call. The CDR3 length is 14 residues. Trimming removed 3 bases from V and 7 bases from J, with 17 bases in between. Germline V CDR1 and CDR2: SGDLS, YYNGEE. CDR3 DNA sequence: TGTGCCAGCAGCGCCGGTCCAGGTGTCCTGGAGCAGTACTTC. Encoded protein: CASSAGPGVLEQYF.

The rearrangement links TRBV4-3 to TRBJ1-1; weak D call: TRBD1 (5 bases). Trimming left V 0 bases short and J 0 bases short, with 14 bases between. Germline V gene lookup returns CDR1 LGHNA and CDR2 YSLEER. The CDR3 totals 17 residues. The CDR3 region has the DNA TGCGCCAGCAGCCAAGATGGCATAGAGGACATGAACACTGAAGCTTTCTTT. Protein product: CASSQDGIEDMNTEAFF.

The CDR3 reads CSVGNSYEQYF. The CDR3 nucleotides are TGCAGCGTTGGTAACTCCTACGAGCAGTACTTC. This chain uses TRBV29-1 with TRBJ2-7; no clear D gene. Germline values: CDR1 SQVTM, CDR2 ANQGSEA. The V and J ends lost 4 bases and 0 bases respectively, with 4 bases between them. This CDR3 has 11 amino acids.

This clone has only a few counts. The V and J genes are TRBV7-2 and TRBJ2-4, with D perhaps TRBD2 (6 bases). V lost 1 base to trimming and J lost 6 bases, with 16 bases between them. This CDR3 region has 16 residues. Per germline, CDR1 SGHTA and CDR2 FQGNSA. CDR3 nucleotide sequence: TGTGCCAGCAGCTTAGGCGTTCGGAGGGCCGGAAACATTCAGTACTTC. Translation: CASSLGVRRAGNIQYF.

This chain links TRBV5-4 with TRBJ2-7, with D perhaps matching TRBD1 (6 bases). Germline values: CDR1 SGHNT, CDR2 YYREEE (reference sequence). This CDR3 contains 13 residues. The V and J ends lost 1 base and 6 bases respectively, with 11 bases between them. CDR3 sequence: CASSLSQGPEQYV. The CDR3 coding sequence is TGTGCCAGCAGCTTGTCACAGGGACCCGAGCAGTACGTC.

V gene TRBV27 combines with J gene TRBJ1-2, with TRBD1 as a possible D gene (6 bases). This CDR3 spans 13 amino acids. V lost 3 bases and J lost 7, with 12 bases in between. Per germline, CDR1 MNHEY and CDR2 SMNVEV (reference sequence). CDR3 residues: CASSFTGTSGYTF. Written as DNA, the CDR3 is TGTGCCAGCAGTTTCACCGGGACATCTGGCTACACCTTC.

The chain is built from TRBV5-4 and TRBJ2-5; 8 bases map to TRBD2. Losses at the gene ends were 1 base for V and 2 bases for J; bases not matched to a gene: 4. CDR1 and CDR2 from the germline V gene are SGHNT and YYREEE (reference sequence). CDR3 size: 15 residues. CDR3 residues: CASSLPGGRQETQYF. CDR3 DNA: TGTGCCAGCAGCTTGCCGGGGGGGCGTCAAGAGACCCAGTACTTC.

The chain carries TRBV5-6 and TRBJ1-1; tentative D call: TRBD1 (5 bases). This CDR3 region has 14 residues. CDR1 is SGHDT and CDR2 is YYEEEE in the germline V gene. Trimming shortened V by 4 bases and J by 3 bases, and 13 bases separated the two germline ends. CDR3 residues: CASSRQQKYTEAFF. In DNA form, the CDR3 reads TGTGCCAGCAGCCGACAGCAAAAGTACACTGAAGCTTTCTTT. Using reference TRBV5-6 and TRBJ1-1 for the parts outside the CDR3, the full variable domain is DAGVTQSPTHLIKTRGQQVTLRCSPKSGHDTVSWYQQALGQGPQFIFQYYEEEERQRGNFPDRFSGHQFPNYSSELNVNALLLGDSALYLCASSRQQKYTEAFFGQGTRLTVV.